Following are 27 T cell receptor beta chains from one sample sequenced in a study of shared clonotypes between healthy human individuals. Sequencing was performed with immunoSEQ multiplex PCR; in TCRdb, only in-frame clones are kept and a portion is missing. This sample has roughly 700,000 clones, with about 74% found just once. Sequenced input: memory CD4+ T cells sorted from blood. Described subset: CD45RA-negative fraction. The receptors were sampled from a woman aged 30 to 39 in good health.

V usage is TRBV2 and J usage is TRBJ2-3; D remains unclear. CDR1 and CDR2 from the germline V gene are SNHLY and FYNNEI. The V and J ends lost 8 bases and 1 base respectively, with 13 bases between them. This CDR3 region has 14 residues. CDR3 sequence reads: CASGSPRRTDTQYF. CDR3 DNA sequence: TGTGCCAGCGGAAGTCCCCGTCGCACAGATACGCAGTATTTT.

This clone was observed a handful of times. V gene TRBV2 combines with J gene TRBJ2-7; 12 bases match TRBD1. The ends lost 4 bases at V and 4 bases at J; junction bases unmatched: 11. Per germline, CDR1 SNHLY and CDR2 FYNNEI. The CDR3 runs 17 residues. As DNA, the CDR3 is TGTGCCAGCAGTGTTTCAGCGTCGGGACAGGGGGCTTACGAGCAGTACTTC. It codes for CASSVSASGQGAYEQYF. Based on the CDR3 plus reference TRBV2 and TRBJ2-7, the full variable domain is EPEVTQTPSHQVTQMGQEVILRCVPISNHLYFYWYRQILGQKVEFLVSFYNNEISEKSEIFDDQFSVERPDGSNFTLKIRSTKLEDSAMYFCASSVSASGQGAYEQYFGPGTRLTVT.

The gene calls are TRBV5-4 and TRBJ2-2; weak D call: TRBD1 (6 bases). The CDR3 extends over 19 amino acids. Germline assignment: CDR1 SGHNT and CDR2 YYREEE (reference sequence). With 3 bases removed from V and 7 bases from J, the gap between germline ends came to 28 bases. DNA for the CDR3: TGTGCCAGCAGCTCGGCGGGTGGCAGGGCAGGGGCGTTCAACGGGGAGCTGTTTTTT. It translates to CASSSAGGRAGAFNGELFF.

This clone has ten or more counts. V and J are TRBV7-8 and TRBJ2-7; 10 positions agree with TRBD2. This CDR3 has 15 amino acids. V was clipped by 5 bases and J by 3 bases; unmatched bases: 7. The germline CDR1 and CDR2 sequences are SGHVS and FQNEAQ. The CDR3 loop reads CASSARTSGNYEQYF. CDR3 DNA: TGTGCCAGCAGCGCCCGGACTAGCGGCAACTACGAGCAGTACTTC. Full variable domain (remainder filled in from reference TRBV7-8 and TRBJ2-7): GAGVSQSPRYKVAKRGQDVALRCDPISGHVSLFWYQQALGQGPEFLTYFQNEAQLDKSGLPSDRFFAERPEGSVSTLKIQRTQQEDSAVYLCASSARTSGNYEQYFGPGTRLTVT.

This CDR3 is CASSIAQVQNTEAFF. The CDR3 DNA sequence: TGTGCCAGTAGTATTGCACAGGTACAGAACACTGAAGCTTTCTTT. The chain recombines TRBV19 with TRBJ1-1; a weak D match, TRBD1 (5 bases). The V gene lost 3 bases and the J gene lost 1 base, with 12 bases spanning the gap. CDR1 LNHDA and CDR2 SQIVND come from the germline V gene (reference sequence). The CDR3 contains 15 residues.

The CDR3 DNA sequence: TGTGCCAGCAGCATCCGAACAGATACGCAGTATTTT. Protein: CASSIRTDTQYF. The V and J genes are TRBV11-2 and TRBJ2-3, with no clear D. The CDR3 is 12 amino acids. V lost 5 bases, J lost 3 bases, and 6 bases lay in between. The V gene's germline CDR1 is SGHAT and CDR2 FQNNGV.

This chain connects TRBV5-1 to TRBJ2-1; 10 nucleotides match TRBD2. The trim removed 8 bases at V and 7 bases at J, leaving 15 bases unmatched. Germline lookup yields CDR1 SGHRS and CDR2 YFSETQ. CDR3 length: 16 amino acids. CDR3 nucleotides: TGCGCCAGTAAAATTTTAGCGGGAGGTGATTTAAATGAGCAGTTCTTC. Protein: CASKILAGGDLNEQFF. Complete variable domain (other parts from reference TRBV5-1 and TRBJ2-1): KAGVTQTPRYLIKTRGQQVTLSCSPISGHRSVSWYQQTPGQGLQFLFEYFSETQRNKGNFPGRFSGRQFSNSRSEMNVSTLELGDSALYLCASKILAGGDLNEQFFGPGTRLTVL.

The chain carries TRBV28 and TRBJ1-4; no reliable D call. The CDR3 has 13 amino acids. Germline CDR1 is MDHEN and CDR2 is SYDVKM. Deletions cut 2 bases from V and 8 bases from J, with 9 bases between. CDR3 sequence: CASSLRSEEKLFF. CDR3 nucleotide sequence: TGTGCCAGCAGTTTAAGGTCGGAGGAAAAACTGTTTTTT.

The chain couples TRBV29-1 to TRBJ2-6, with 9 bases that match TRBD1. The CDR3 contains 16 residues. CDR1 is SQVTM, CDR2 ANQGSEA, per germline. V lost 4 bases to trimming and J lost 1 base; unmatched junction nucleotides: 5. CDR3 sequence: CSVVGTGSSGANVLTF. The CDR3 nucleotides read TGCAGCGTTGTAGGGACAGGGAGTTCTGGGGCCAACGTCCTGACTTTC. The whole variable domain, filled in from reference TRBV29-1 and TRBJ2-6, reads SAVISQKPSRDICQRGTSLTIQCQVDSQVTMMFWYRQQPGQSLTLIATANQGSEATYESGFVIDKFPISRPNLTFSTLTVSNMSPEDSSIYLCSVVGTGSSGANVLTFGAGSRLTVL.

The rearrangement links TRBV6-4 to TRBJ2-3, with 9 positions matching TRBD2. Germline V gene sequence: CDR1 MRHNA, CDR2 SNTAGT. The CDR3 runs to 15 residues. V lost 2 bases, J lost 3 bases, and 3 bases stayed unmatched. CDR3 residues: CASSDKAGGTDTQYF. CDR3 DNA sequence: TGTGCCAGCAGTGACAAGGCGGGAGGGACAGATACGCAGTATTTT.

The CDR3: CASSLPPGQGILETQYF. CDR3 bases: TGTGCCAGCAGCCTACCCCCCGGACAGGGGATATTGGAGACCCAGTACTTC. The rearrangement joins TRBV28 to TRBJ2-5; 9 bases line up with TRBD1. After removal of 6 bases from V and 5 bases from J, the junction contained 16 bases not matched to a gene. The germline CDR1 and CDR2 sequences are MDHEN and SYDVKM. The CDR3 has 17 amino acids.

This clone was recorded a few times. The genes are TRBV5-1 and TRBJ1-2, with 9 bases aligning to TRBD1. V trimming: 3 bases; J trimming: 2 bases; junction bases outside the gene matches: 5. Germline lookup yields CDR1 SGHRS and CDR2 YFSETQ. This CDR3 has 15 residues. CDR3 residues: CASSSNRGQNYGYTF. The CDR3 nucleotides read TGCGCCAGCAGCTCAAACAGGGGGCAGAACTATGGCTACACCTTC.

The chain recombines TRBV28 with TRBJ2-1; D remains ambiguous. V lost 6 bases and J 7 bases, leaving 7 bases between the germline ends. The CDR3 has 11 amino acids. The V gene's germline CDR1 is MDHEN and CDR2 SYDVKM. The CDR3 sequence: CASRNPNEQFF. As DNA, the CDR3 is TGTGCCAGCAGGAACCCGAATGAGCAGTTCTTC. The complete variable domain, with remaining parts taken from reference TRBV28 and TRBJ2-1, reads DVKVTQSSRYLVKRTGEKVFLECVQDMDHENMFWYRQDPGLGLRLIYFSYDVKMKEKGDIPEGYSVSREKKERFSLILESASTNQTSMYLCASRNPNEQFFGPGTRLTVL.

This chain links TRBV5-1 with TRBJ1-1; D is ambiguous. V was shortened by 0 bases and J by 4 bases, with 7 bases between the two germline ends. The CDR3 spans 13 residues. Germline V lookup: CDR1 SGHRS, CDR2 YFSETQ. Written as DNA, the CDR3 is TGCGCCAGCAGCTTGGGACAAATCACTGAAGCTTTCTTT. Protein sequence: CASSLGQITEAFF.

This chain links TRBV4-1 with TRBJ2-5; D is perhaps TRBD2 (6 bases). V was pared by 1 base and J by 2 bases, with 14 bases between. Germline V lookup: CDR1 MGHRA, CDR2 YSYEKL. The CDR3 is 16 residues long. In DNA, the CDR3 is TGCGCCAGCAGCCAAGGATTACTAGCTAAGCAAGAGACCCAGTACTTC. As protein: CASSQGLLAKQETQYF.

The CDR3 loop is CASSRTGGVYEQYF. For the CDR3, the DNA is TGTGCCAGCAGCCGTACTGGGGGGGTATACGAGCAGTACTTC. V and J are TRBV11-2 and TRBJ2-7; 7 nucleotides match TRBD2. V shed 5 bases and J 4 bases; nucleotides not matched to a gene: 8. CDR3 length: 14 amino acids. Per the germline V gene, CDR1 is SGHAT and CDR2 is FQNNGV.

This sequence joins TRBV10-1 and TRBJ2-5, with a tentative D call TRBD2 (5 bases). The CDR3 contains 13 residues. Trimming took off 6 bases at V and 3 bases at J, with 11 bases between the two ends. CDR1 WNHNN and CDR2 SYGVQD come from the germline V gene (reference sequence). The CDR3 sequence is CASSGFGEETQYF. In nucleotides, the CDR3 is TGCGCCAGCAGCGGATTCGGGGAAGAGACCCAGTACTTC.

V and J are TRBV7-9 and TRBJ2-2; possible D gene TRBD1, 5 bases. CDR3 size: 13 residues. V dropped 4 bases and J dropped 7 bases, with 10 bases sitting between them. Germline V CDR1 and CDR2: SEHNR, FQNEAQ (reference sequence). The CDR3 loop reads CASSSQGVGELFF. The CDR3 bases are TGTGCCAGCAGCTCTCAGGGTGTCGGGGAGCTGTTTTTT.

The chain links TRBV28 to TRBJ1-2, with TRBD1 as a possible D gene (5 bases). Germline lookup yields CDR1 MDHEN and CDR2 SYDVKM. Trimming shortened V by 4 bases and J by 8 bases, and 17 bases separated the two germline ends. This CDR3 contains 14 residues. CDR3 residues: CASSSTRVRGGYTF. Written as DNA, the CDR3 is TGTGCCAGCAGTTCTACCAGGGTACGAGGCGGCTACACCTTC.

V and J are TRBV6-5 and TRBJ2-5; unclear D gene. In germline, CDR1 is MNHEY, CDR2 SVGAGI. The CDR3 is made up of 15 amino acids. The V end lost 0 bases, the J end lost 5 bases, and 13 bases lay between the germline ends. CDR3 sequence: CASSYSFFRLETQYF. In DNA, the CDR3 is TGTGCCAGCAGTTACTCATTCTTCCGATTGGAGACCCAGTACTTC.

The gene calls are TRBV6-4 and TRBJ1-1, with 8 bases matching TRBD1. The CDR3 sequence is 13 residues long. Germline CDR1 is MRHNA and CDR2 is SNTAGT. The V segment lost 3 bases and the J segment 6 bases; nucleotides outside the gene matches: 3. The CDR3 nucleotides are TGTGCCAGCAGTGAGGACAGGGTGGCTGAAGCTTTCTTT. Its translation is CASSEDRVAEAFF.

This clone was seen at least ten times. The chain is built from TRBV18 and TRBJ2-7; a possible D gene is TRBD2 (5 bases). The germline V gene encodes CDR1 KGHSH and CDR2 LQKENI. The germline V and J ends were trimmed by 6 bases and 6 bases, with 15 bases remaining between them. CDR3 length equals 13 residues. The CDR3 region is CASSVNFGVEQYF. CDR3 nucleotides: TGTGCCAGCTCTGTCAACTTCGGGGTCGAGCAGTACTTC. The full variable domain, with the rest looked up from reference TRBV18 and TRBJ2-7, is NAGVMQNPRHLVRRRGQEARLRCSPMKGHSHVYWYRQLPEEGLKFMVYLQKENIIDESGMPKERFSAEFPKEGPSILRIQQVVRGDSAAYFCASSVNFGVEQYFGPGTRLTVT.

In nucleotides, the CDR3 is TGTGCCAGCAGCTTAGGGACGGGGAAAGAGACCCAGTACTTC. This codes for CASSLGTGKETQYF. The chain recombines TRBV11-2 with TRBJ2-5; possible D gene TRBD2, 5 bases. Trimming pared 1 base from V and 3 bases from J, leaving 9 bases between. The CDR3 runs 14 residues. Germline loops: CDR1 SGHAT, CDR2 FQNNGV.

About this clone: This specimen includes other DNA sequences encoding the same CDR3. The chain links TRBV5-4 to TRBJ2-2; a weak D match, TRBD2 (5 bases). Germline-derived CDR1 and CDR2 are SGHNT and YYREEE (reference sequence). This CDR3 has 16 residues. Trimming stripped 0 bases from V and 0 bases from J, with 9 bases between. DNA for the CDR3: TGTGCCAGCAGCTTGGGCCTAGCCGCGAACACCGGGGAGCTGTTTTTT. Its translation is CASSLGLAANTGELFF. Combining the CDR3 with reference TRBV5-4 and TRBJ2-2 gives the whole variable domain ETGVTQSPTHLIKTRGQQVTLRCSSQSGHNTVSWYQQALGQGPQFIFQYYREEENGRGNFPPRFSGLQFPNYSSELNVNALELDDSALYLCASSLGLAANTGELFFGEGSRLTVL.

The chain is built from TRBV28 and TRBJ1-5; a possible D gene is TRBD1 (5 bases). This CDR3 contains 14 residues. Trimming cost V 6 bases and J 4 bases, with 13 bases left between them. Germline V gene sequence: CDR1 MDHEN, CDR2 SYDVKM. The CDR3 region has the DNA TGTGCCAGCAGATCGGACCAGGGAAATCAGCCCCAGCATTTT. This gives the protein CASRSDQGNQPQHF.

The chain employs TRBV14 and TRBJ2-3; a weak D match, TRBD2 (5 bases). V shed 4 bases and J shed 0 bases, with 11 bases lying between them. The CDR3 has 15 residues. Per germline, CDR1 SGHDN and CDR2 FVKESK. CDR3 bases: TGTGCCAGCAGCCTGAATTCGGGAAGCACAGATACGCAGTATTTT. It codes for CASSLNSGSTDTQYF.

This clone was seen only a few times. For the CDR3, the DNA is TGCGCCAGCAGCCAAGTCTCAGTTGAGCAGCAGTACTTC. It specifies CASSQVSVEQQYF. The chain employs TRBV4-1 and TRBJ2-7; D ambiguous. CDR1 MGHRA and CDR2 YSYEKL come from the germline V gene. Trimming removed 1 base at V and 8 bases at J, with 12 bases between. The CDR3 has 13 amino acids.